This record concerns one T cell receptor beta chain sequence. The antigen is undetermined. These data come from a study of T cells in Graves' hyperthyroidism and ophthalmopathy. Whole-study findings and limits: Stable hyperthyroidism was told apart from ophthalmopathy by a model built on 13 V-J features.

V lost 0 bases to trimming and J lost 6 bases, with 18 bases between them. There are 16 residues in the CDR3. CDR1 DFQATT and CDR2 SNEGSKA come from the germline V gene (reference sequence). Researchers amplified the TCR beta CDR3 regions from RNA transcripts. A set of HTBI primers served as the primers for a first-round RT-PCR of the TCR CDR3. TCRdb re-called the multiplex PCR reads with MiXCR, one entry per CDR3 protein. The sample includes around 450,000 distinct CDR3 sequences, roughly 15% of them seen just once. Specimen: blood. The TCR sequence derives from a young woman with Graves' hyperthyroidism. The rearrangement joins TRBV20-1 to TRBJ1-5; D is undetermined. The CDR3 DNA sequence: TGCAGTGCTAGAGATCGAGGCAGCCACCCGGGTCAGCCCCAGCATTTT. It encodes CSARDRGSHPGQPQHF.